The present entry profiles one TCR beta chain with its context. Antigen unknown. These data come from a study of long-term antiretroviral therapy in people with HIV. General study findings and limits: Pre-ART expanded TRB clones stayed dominant throughout, though often decreasing after ART.

The CDR3 loop spans 16 amino acids. Trimming took off 8 bases at V and 2 bases at J, with 20 bases between the two ends. The germline V gene encodes CDR1 SGHTA and CDR2 FQGNSA. A v3.0 immunoSEQ assay was performed at survey level. Generated by immunoSEQ multiplex PCR, the TCRdb table keeps only in-frame clones and is missing some. The table has 15,000 to 20,000 clones, about four fifths seen once; the top ten hold 14% to 15%. The sequence was collected from a woman in her forties or fifties with HIV. Sample: unsorted PBMCs, taken 2.5 years before starting antiretroviral therapy. This chain links TRBV7-2 with TRBJ2-3, with D perhaps TRBD1 or TRBD2 (5 bases each). The CDR3 spells CASSTQPGRITDTQYF. The CDR3, as DNA: TGTGCCAGCTCTACCCAACCGGGACGGATCACAGATACGCAGTATTTT.